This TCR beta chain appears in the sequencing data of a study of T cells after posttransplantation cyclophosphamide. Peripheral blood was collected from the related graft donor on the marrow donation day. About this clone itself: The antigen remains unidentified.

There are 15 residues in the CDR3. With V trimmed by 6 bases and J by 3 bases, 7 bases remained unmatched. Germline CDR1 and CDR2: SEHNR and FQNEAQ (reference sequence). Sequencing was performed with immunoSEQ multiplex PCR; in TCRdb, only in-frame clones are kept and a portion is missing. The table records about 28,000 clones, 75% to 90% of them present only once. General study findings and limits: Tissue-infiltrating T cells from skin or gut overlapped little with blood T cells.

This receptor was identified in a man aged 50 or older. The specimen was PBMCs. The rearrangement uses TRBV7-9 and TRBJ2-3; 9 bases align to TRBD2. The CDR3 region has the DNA TGTGCCAGCAGTTCGGGGGCGGGGGGGACAGATACGCAGTATTTT. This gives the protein CASSSGAGGTDTQYF.